Sequencing of this T cell receptor beta chain was carried out in a study of cytomegalovirus exposure and HLA in healthy donors. General study results and limits: A list of around 150 TCR beta chains associated with cytomegalovirus was given.

The method was immunoSEQ multiplex PCR; TCRdb's version includes in-frame clones alone and lacks a portion of them. The sample has 330,000 or so clones, roughly 89% seen once; the top ten hold 0.65% to 0.85%. V gave up 7 bases and J gave up 3 bases; unmatched junction bases: 11. The CDR3 is 15 residues long. Germline V gene sequence: CDR1 SGHAT, CDR2 FQNNGV. Note on this clone: The antigen remains unidentified.

The gene calls are TRBV11-2 and TRBJ1-1; 7 bases align to TRBD1. The TCR sequence derives from a woman between 18 and 29 years old in good health and CMV-seronegative. Sequenced input: PBMCs. The CDR3, as DNA: TGTGCCAGCACCAAAACAGGGGTGGGGTACACTGAAGCTTTCTTT. Translation: CASTKTGVGYTEAFF.